Sequencing of this TCR beta chain was carried out in a study of cytomegalovirus exposure and HLA in healthy donors. Findings of the study overall: The HLA-A and HLA-B alleles of most subjects were reportedly predicted accurately from TCR beta sequences.

Amplification used 60 Vbeta primers and 13 Jbeta primers. The protocol was immunoSEQ multiplex PCR, while the TCRdb copy is restricted to in-frame clones and leaves out a portion. This table has around 170,000 clones, 75% to 85% appearing once. Concerning this clone: Its antigen is unknown. Other DNA sequences in this specimen translate into the identical CDR3.

V shed 0 bases, J shed 3 bases, and the junction held 0 bases outside the gene matches. The CDR3 extends over 14 amino acids. Germline V gives CDR1 SGHRS, CDR2 YFSETQ. The chain employs TRBV5-1 and TRBJ1-1; 9 bases line up with TRBD1. The receptor's source is a woman aged 18-29 years in good health and CMV-seronegative. The specimen was PBMCs. The chain's CDR3 is CASSLGTGDTEAFF. Here the CDR3 DNA reads TGCGCCAGCAGCTTGGGGACAGGGGACACTGAAGCTTTCTTT.